The 17 T cell receptor beta chains reported below all come from one sample, sequenced in a study of tumor-infiltrating lymphocytes in primary liver carcinoma. Blood RNA was derived from unsorted whole blood, and germline DNA was extracted too. The researchers produced TCR beta cDNA from around 500 ng total RNA with a constant-region primer. Three-round nested multiplex PCR performed with slightly modified ARM-PCR produced the TCR beta libraries. Two initial PCR rounds of roughly 10 cycles each paired TRBV1-TRBV30 forward primers with a C-beta reverse primer. TCRdb used MiXCR to reprocess the multiplex PCR reads, holding one entry per CDR3 protein. This table holds more than 150,000 distinct CDR3 sequences, about 60% found once. Material for sequencing was peripheral blood. Receptor source: a man aged 35 to 55 with primary liver carcinoma and hepatitis B virus infection.

As concerns this clonotype: Since a much larger clone is just one base distant, this may be a read error. V gene TRBV6-5 combines with J gene TRBJ1-6; 7 bases map to TRBD1. V shed 2 bases and J 8 bases; nucleotides not matched to a gene: 6. CDR1 and CDR2 (germline): MNHEY, SVGAGI. The CDR3 loop spans 15 amino acids. The CDR3 region is CASSYTTGEHSPLHF. In DNA, the CDR3 is TGTGCCAGCAGTTACACCACAGGGGAGCATTCACCCCTCCACTTT.

In regard to this clonotype: Since the CDR3 does not end with the conserved phenylalanine or tryptophan, this likely comes from a read error. The CDR3 DNA follows: TGTGCCAGCAACCAAGAGGTCGCGAGCGGGAGGGCAACCTACGAGCAGTACTTA. Its translation is CASNQEVASGRATYEQYL. The chain links TRBV4-2 to TRBJ2-7; 10 bases match TRBD2. The CDR3 has 18 residues. The germline gives CDR1 LGHNA, CDR2 YNFKEQ.

In this sample, this clonotype turned up many times. The chain links TRBV11-1 to TRBJ2-6, with D possibly being TRBD2 (5 bases). CDR1 and CDR2 (germline): SGHAT, FQDESV (reference sequence). The V and J ends lost 1 base and 0 bases respectively, with 7 bases between them. The CDR3 extends over 16 amino acids. The CDR3 coding sequence is TGTGCCAGCAGCTTAGGGCGGGTCTCTGGGGCCAACGTCCTGACTTTC. Translation: CASSLGRVSGANVLTF.

Details on this clonotype: A much larger clone lies one base from this, so it may be a read error. V is TRBV11-2 and J is TRBJ2-7, with 12 bases that match TRBD2. The CDR3 totals 14 residues. The ends lost 7 bases at V and 5 bases at J; junction bases unmatched: 6. Germline lookup yields CDR1 SGHAT and CDR2 FQNNGV. The CDR3, as DNA: TGTGCCAGCATCGCGGGACTAGCGGGCCACGAGCAGTACTTC. It encodes CASIAGLAGHEQYF.

On this clonotype: A much bigger clone sits one base away, suggesting this may be a read error. This rearrangement joins TRBV29-1 to TRBJ1-1; 10 nucleotides match TRBD1. This CDR3 region has 13 residues. Germline CDR1 and CDR2: SQVTM and ANQGSEA. The CDR3 DNA follows: TGCAGAGTTACACGGACAGGGGGCACTGAAGCTTTCTTT. Translation gives CRVTRTGGTEAFF.

V and J are TRBV4-1 and TRBJ1-2; D is unclear. Trimming removed 3 bases from V and 6 bases from J, with 14 bases in between. This CDR3 contains 14 residues. Germline lookup yields CDR1 MGHRA and CDR2 YSYEKL. DNA for the CDR3: TGCGCCAGCAGCCACTCGGGGAGGTACGATGGCTACACCTTC. Its protein is CASSHSGRYDGYTF.

The sample holds a few counts of this clonotype. The chain uses TRBV28 and TRBJ2-1; D remains unclear. The V and J ends lost 4 bases and 3 bases respectively, with 7 bases between them. Germline V lookup: CDR1 MDHEN, CDR2 SYDVKM. The CDR3 is 13 residues long. The CDR3 protein is CASSSEFYNEQFF. As DNA, the CDR3 is TGTGCCAGCAGTTCAGAGTTCTACAATGAGCAGTTCTTC.

This clonotype turned up a few times. CDR3 in DNA: TGCAGCGCACGATTCGCGGGGTTCTACGAGCAGTACTTC. Residues: CSARFAGFYEQYF. This chain connects TRBV29-1 to TRBJ2-7, with D tentatively TRBD2 (6 bases). V was cut by 7 bases and J by 3 bases, with 16 bases left in between. CDR3 length equals 13 residues. Germline V gene data show CDR1 as SQVTM and CDR2 as ANQGSEA.

The chain employs TRBV4-1 and TRBJ2-1; D possibly uses TRBD1 or TRBD2 (5 bases each). This CDR3 region has 17 residues. Trimming stripped 4 bases from V and 4 bases from J, with 20 bases between. Germline V gives CDR1 MGHRA, CDR2 YSYEKL. CDR3 region: CASSPLGPRQLYNEQFF. The DNA of the CDR3 is TGCGCCAGCAGCCCACTGGGACCCCGACAGTTGTACAATGAGCAGTTCTTC.

J is TRBJ2-1 and V is TRBV24-1, with D unclear. CDR3 length equals 13 residues. The germline V gene has CDR1 KGHDR and CDR2 SFDVKD. Trimming removed 9 bases from V and 7 bases from J, with 15 bases in between. The CDR3 bases are TGTGCCACCTGTGCGATAGGCAGGAATGAGCAGTTCTTC. Residues: CATCAIGRNEQFF.

Comment on this clonotype: The junction departs from germline at one end; a sequencing error may be responsible. J is TRBJ2-1 and V is TRBV6-5; tentatively, D is TRBD1 or TRBD2 (5 bases each). The CDR3 covers 13 residues. Germline CDR1 reads MNHEY; CDR2 reads SVGAGI. The CDR3 sequence is CTSSTRGVYEQFF. CDR3 coding DNA: TGTACCAGCAGTACCCGGGGCGTCTATGAGCAGTTCTTC.

The chain recombines TRBV5-1 with TRBJ2-2, with D unclear. V dropped 3 bases and J dropped 9 bases, with 12 bases sitting between them. This CDR3 comprises 13 residues. The germline CDR1 and CDR2 sequences are SGHRS and YFSETQ. The CDR3: CASSSNGGRELFF. The CDR3 coding sequence is TGCGCCAGCAGCTCAAACGGTGGCCGGGAGCTGTTTTTT.

Comments on this clonotype: A much more abundant neighbour one base away suggests this may be a read error. The V and J genes are TRBV12-3 or TRBV12-4 and TRBJ2-5; possible D gene TRBD1, 6 bases. CDR3 length: 13 residues. The CDR3 here is CTSSRDIQETQYF. In DNA form, the CDR3 reads TGTACCAGCAGTCGGGACATCCAAGAGACCCAGTACTTC.

This clonotype was found many times. This chain joins TRBV11-2 and TRBJ2-5; possibly TRBD1 for D (5 bases). V was trimmed by 2 bases and J by 2 bases, leaving 9 bases between them. The CDR3 length is 14 residues. Germline CDR1 and CDR2: SGHAT and FQNNGV. The CDR3 bases are TGTGCCAGCAGCTTACAGACAGCGCAAGAGACCCAGTACTTC. The encoded protein is CASSLQTAQETQYF.

V usage is TRBV5-4 and J usage is TRBJ1-6, with D maybe TRBD1 (5 bases). The V gene's germline CDR1 is SGHNT and CDR2 YYREEE (reference sequence). V lost 1 base and J lost 10, with 15 bases in between. The CDR3 is made up of 15 amino acids. CDR3 residues: CASSLQGLRESPLHF. The CDR3 coding sequence is TGTGCCAGCAGCTTGCAGGGATTGAGGGAATCACCCCTCCACTTT.

This clonotype was counted many times. The CDR3 region has the DNA TGTGCCAGCAGCTCCCTCTCCGGACTAGCGGGAGGACGGCAGTACTTC. Its translation is CASSSLSGLAGGRQYF. The chain employs TRBV11-2 and TRBJ2-7; the match to TRBD2 covers 14 bases. Looked up from germline, CDR1 is SGHAT and CDR2 is FQNNGV. CDR3 size: 16 residues. The V gene end was trimmed by 4 bases and the J gene end by 9 bases; junction bases not matched to a gene: 11.

The chain couples TRBV5-1 to TRBJ2-3; either TRBD1 or TRBD2 may fit D (6 bases each). Germline CDR1 SGHRS, CDR2 YFSETQ. Between the trimmed V and J ends, which lost 1 base and 2 bases, there was a span of 14 bases. This CDR3 spans 16 amino acids. Here the CDR3 DNA reads TGCGCCAGCAGCTTGTCGGGGGCGGGGCACACAGATACGCAGTATTTT. It is translated as CASSLSGAGHTDTQYF.